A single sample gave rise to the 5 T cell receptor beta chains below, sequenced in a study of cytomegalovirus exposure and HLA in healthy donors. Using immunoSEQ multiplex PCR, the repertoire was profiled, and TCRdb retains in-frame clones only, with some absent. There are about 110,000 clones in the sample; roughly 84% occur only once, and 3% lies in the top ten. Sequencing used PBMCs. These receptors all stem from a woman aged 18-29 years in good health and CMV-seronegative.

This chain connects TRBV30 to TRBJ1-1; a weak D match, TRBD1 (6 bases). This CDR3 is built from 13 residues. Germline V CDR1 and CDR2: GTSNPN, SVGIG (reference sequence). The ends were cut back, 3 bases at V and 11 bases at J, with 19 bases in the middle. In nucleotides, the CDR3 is TGTGCCTGGAGCGCAAACAGGGATCAGCAGGCTTTCTTT. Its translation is CAWSANRDQQAFF.

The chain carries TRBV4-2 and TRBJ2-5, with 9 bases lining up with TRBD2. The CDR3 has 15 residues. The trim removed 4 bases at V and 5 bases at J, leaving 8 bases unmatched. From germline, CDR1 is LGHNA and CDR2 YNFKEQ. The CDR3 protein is CASSRNAGGPETQYF. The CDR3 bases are TGTGCCAGCAGCCGCAATGCGGGGGGGCCGGAGACCCAGTACTTC.

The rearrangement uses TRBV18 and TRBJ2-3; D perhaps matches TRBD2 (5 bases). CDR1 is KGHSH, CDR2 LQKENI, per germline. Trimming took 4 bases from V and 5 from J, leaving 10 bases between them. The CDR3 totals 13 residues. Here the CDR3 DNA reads TGTGCCAGCTCACAAGGACTCCAAGATACGCAGTATTTT. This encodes CASSQGLQDTQYF. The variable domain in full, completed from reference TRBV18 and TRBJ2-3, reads NAGVMQNPRHLVRRRGQEARLRCSPMKGHSHVYWYRQLPEEGLKFMVYLQKENIIDESGMPKERFSAEFPKEGPSILRIQQVVRGDSAAYFCASSQGLQDTQYFGPGTRLTVL.

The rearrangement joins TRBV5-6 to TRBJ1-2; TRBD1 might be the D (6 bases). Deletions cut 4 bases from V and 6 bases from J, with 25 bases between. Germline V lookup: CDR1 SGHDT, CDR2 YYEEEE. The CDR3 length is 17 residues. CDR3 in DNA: TGTGCCAGCAGCGGAGCCGCGGGGGCGACGTATTCGCATGGCTACACCTTC. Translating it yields CASSGAAGATYSHGYTF.

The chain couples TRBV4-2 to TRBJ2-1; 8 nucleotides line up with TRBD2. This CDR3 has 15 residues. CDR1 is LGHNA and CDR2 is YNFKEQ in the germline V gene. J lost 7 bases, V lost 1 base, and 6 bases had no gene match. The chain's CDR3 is CASSQGAGGLNEQFF. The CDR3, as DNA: TGTGCCAGCAGCCAAGGGGCGGGGGGATTAAATGAGCAGTTCTTC.